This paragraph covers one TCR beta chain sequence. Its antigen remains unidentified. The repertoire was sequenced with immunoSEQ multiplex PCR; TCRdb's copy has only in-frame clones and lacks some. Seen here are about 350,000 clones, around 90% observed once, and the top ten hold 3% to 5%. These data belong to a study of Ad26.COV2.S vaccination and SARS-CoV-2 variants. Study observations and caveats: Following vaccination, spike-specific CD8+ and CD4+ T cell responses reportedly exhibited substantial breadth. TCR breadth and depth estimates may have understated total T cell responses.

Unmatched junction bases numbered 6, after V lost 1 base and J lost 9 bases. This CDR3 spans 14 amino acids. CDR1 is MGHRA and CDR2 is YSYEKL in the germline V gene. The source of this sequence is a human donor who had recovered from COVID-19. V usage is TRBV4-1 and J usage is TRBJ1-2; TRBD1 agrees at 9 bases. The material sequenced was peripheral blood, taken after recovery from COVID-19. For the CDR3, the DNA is TGCGCCAGCAGCCAAGTAGGGGGACAGGGAAGCTACACCTTC. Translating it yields CASSQVGGQGSYTF.